The 24 T cell receptor beta chains in this list originate from one sample, sequenced in a study of blood T cells in healthy people across ages. The second PCR ran about 6 to 12 cycles with a sample-barcoded 5' primer and J-beta primers. TCRdb redid the calling of the 5' RACE reads with MiXCR, one entry per CDR3 protein. The profile shows 250,000 to 300,000 distinct CDR3 sequences, 25% to 30% of them singletons. The source material was blood. The receptors were gathered from a woman in her sixties or seventies in good health.

The chain couples TRBV28 to TRBJ2-3, with D tentatively TRBD1 or TRBD2 (6 bases each). V lost 3 bases to trimming and J lost 0 bases, with 16 bases between them. There are 17 residues in the CDR3. Germline-derived CDR1 and CDR2 are MDHEN and SYDVKM. The CDR3 region is CASSLGGGTFSTDTQYF. CDR3 DNA: TGTGCCAGCAGTTTGGGGGGCGGCACATTTAGCACAGATACGCAGTATTTT.

The V and J genes are TRBV14 and TRBJ2-5, with a possible D match to TRBD2 (5 bases). Judging by the DNA end, TRBJ2-7 fits better; the J call may be wrong. This CDR3 has 17 residues. Germline loops: CDR1 SGHDN, CDR2 FVKESK. CDR3 in amino acids: CASSQDPMETKACEQYF. CDR3 in DNA: TGTGCCAGCAGCCAAGACCCGATGGAGACTAAAGCCTGCGAGCAGTACTTC.

The CDR3 region is CASSSAGLGAGVGNTIYF. CDR3 nucleotide sequence: TGCGCCAGCAGCTCAGCCGGCCTGGGAGCCGGAGTAGGGAACACCATATATTTT. This sequence joins TRBV5-1 and TRBJ1-3; D uncertain. Trimming removed 3 bases at V and 7 bases at J, with 26 bases between. Germline assignment: CDR1 SGHRS and CDR2 YFSETQ. The CDR3 length is 18 residues.

This clonotype was observed a few times. V is TRBV6-2 or TRBV6-3 and J is TRBJ1-4; D is unresolved. Germline V gives CDR1 MNHEY, CDR2 SVGEGT. The CDR3 covers 15 residues. Trimming left V 0 bases short and J 6 bases short, with 11 bases between. CDR3 loop: CASSYSNPSDEKLFF. DNA of the CDR3: TGTGCCAGCAGTTACTCGAACCCGTCCGATGAAAAACTGTTTTTT.

The rearrangement joins TRBV21-1 to TRBJ2-5; TRBD1 reflects the table's D call only, with no check against the DNA. Judging by the DNA end, TRBJ2-7 fits better; the J call may be wrong. TRBV21-1 is classified as a pseudogene. This CDR3 contains 15 residues. CDR3 region: CASSKVEDRDYEQYF. DNA of the CDR3: TGTGCCAGCAGCAAAGTAGAGGACAGGGACTACGAGCAGTACTTC.

This chain connects TRBV7-9 to TRBJ1-4, with D uncertain. The germline V and J ends were trimmed by 0 bases and 3 bases, with 8 bases remaining between them. CDR1 and CDR2 (germline): SEHNR, FQNEAQ (reference sequence). The CDR3 sequence is 15 residues long. The CDR3 coding sequence is TGTGCCAGCAGCTTAGCGGCAGGACCTAATGAAAAACTGTTTTTT. This codes for CASSLAAGPNEKLFF.

This clonotype has a handful of counts. The CDR3 is CSVGQGAWGYEQYF. In DNA, the CDR3 is TGCAGCGTTGGCCAGGGGGCGTGGGGTTACGAGCAGTACTTC. The chain couples TRBV29-1 to TRBJ2-5; TRBD1 matches at 8 bases. The last part of the DNA fits TRBJ2-7 better; the J call may be wrong. Germline V gene data show CDR1 as SQVTM and CDR2 as ANQGSEA. The CDR3 is 14 amino acids.

In DNA, the CDR3 is TGTGCCAGCAGCTTAGTTCTCGGGGATGAGCAGTTCTTC. Translating it yields CASSLVLGDEQFF. The chain combines TRBV7-9 with TRBJ2-1; the D gene is possibly TRBD2 (5 bases). Per the germline V gene, CDR1 is SEHNR and CDR2 is FQNEAQ (reference sequence). CDR3 length: 13 residues. V lost 1 base and J lost 8, with 9 bases in between.

As to this clonotype: Germline is not matched at one junction end, which may reflect a read error. The chain combines TRBV4-2 with TRBJ2-3; 7 positions match TRBD2. The CDR3 sequence is 14 residues long. The germline CDR1 and CDR2 sequences are LGHNA and YNFKEQ. For the CDR3, the DNA is TGTGCCAGCAGTCAAGCGGGAAGCACAGATACGCAGTATTTT. This sequence encodes CASSQAGSTDTQYF.

The chain is built from TRBV6-5 and TRBJ2-7, with D perhaps assigned TRBD1 or TRBD2 (5 bases each). V was trimmed by 10 bases and J by 3 bases, leaving 28 bases between them. This CDR3 comprises 17 residues. The germline CDR1 and CDR2 sequences are MNHEY and SVGAGI. The CDR3 region has the DNA TGTGCCACAAAATCCGGGACCCGCTCCATTGTGGACTACGAGCAGTACTTC. As protein: CATKSGTRSIVDYEQYF.

The sample holds a few counts of this clonotype. The V call is TRBV29-1, the J call TRBJ2-5, with D perhaps assigned TRBD1 or TRBD2 (6 bases each). The CDR3 has 14 residues. Between the trimmed V and J ends, which lost 5 bases and 1 base, there was a span of 14 bases. Germline assignment: CDR1 SQVTM and CDR2 ANQGSEA. The CDR3 DNA follows: TGCAGCGTTATGAGACTAGGGGGCCAAGAGACCCAGTACTTC. Its protein is CSVMRLGGQETQYF.

V gene TRBV20-1 combines with J gene TRBJ2-2, with D perhaps being TRBD1 or TRBD2 (5 bases each). Per the germline V gene, CDR1 is DFQATT and CDR2 is SNEGSKA (reference sequence). This CDR3 has 14 residues. V dropped 1 base and J dropped 7 bases, with 13 bases sitting between them. The CDR3 coding sequence is TGCAGTGCTAGAGCCCATAAGGGGAGCGGGGAGCTGTTTTTT. Translation: CSARAHKGSGELFF.

The chain carries TRBV5-1 and TRBJ2-5; D is unresolved. The end of the DNA is better explained by TRBJ2-1, so the J call may be wrong. The CDR3 has 12 amino acids. Germline V gives CDR1 SGHRS, CDR2 YFSETQ. CDR3 amino acids: CASSRTAHEQFF. CDR3 sequence (DNA): TGCGCCAGCAGCCGTACAGCGCATGAGCAGTTCTTC.

The chain employs TRBV28 and TRBJ2-5; 11 bases line up with TRBD2. From germline, CDR1 is MDHEN and CDR2 SYDVKM. The CDR3 runs to 15 residues. The junction had 7 bases not matched to a gene; V was cut back by 5 bases and J by 5 bases. CDR3 region: CASSTLAGGLETQYF. The CDR3 nucleotides read TGTGCCAGCAGTACTCTAGCGGGGGGACTGGAGACCCAGTACTTC.

This clonotype was detected only a few times. The gene calls are TRBV19 and TRBJ1-1, with TRBD1 identical over 7 bases. Germline values: CDR1 LNHDA, CDR2 SQIVND (reference sequence). The CDR3 consists of 20 residues. V gave up 6 bases and J gave up 0 bases; unmatched junction bases: 22. The CDR3 nucleotides are TGTGCCAGTAGCCGACTGACTTTAACAGGGGAATTAGGATTGAACACTGAAGCTTTCTTT. It specifies CASSRLTLTGELGLNTEAFF.

The gene calls are TRBV5-1 and TRBJ2-1; 11 nucleotides align to TRBD2. Germline assignment: CDR1 SGHRS and CDR2 YFSETQ. V was pared by 3 bases and J by 7 bases, with 12 bases of the junction left unmatched. The CDR3 consists of 17 residues. For the CDR3, the DNA is TGCGCCAGCAGCTCGGCGACACTAGCGGGAGTTGATAATGAGCAGTTCTTC. Protein product: CASSSATLAGVDNEQFF.

This clonotype has just a few counts. The rearrangement links TRBV12-3 or TRBV12-4 to TRBJ2-1, with TRBD2 matching over 12 bases. The ends lost 6 bases at V and 0 bases at J; junction bases unmatched: 0. The CDR3 contains 15 residues. The CDR3 nucleotides are TGTGCCAGCAGGACTAGCGGGAGCTCCTACAATGAGCAGTTCTTC. This sequence encodes CASRTSGSSYNEQFF.

The chain is built from TRBV7-8 and TRBJ2-2; tentatively, D is TRBD1 (5 bases). Per the germline V gene, CDR1 is SGHVS and CDR2 is FQNEAQ. Trimming took off 5 bases at V and 0 bases at J, with 13 bases between the two ends. The CDR3 is 16 residues long. CDR3 sequence: CASSREDKSNTGELFF. In nucleotides, the CDR3 is TGTGCCAGCAGCCGAGAGGACAAGTCGAACACCGGGGAGCTGTTTTTT. The variable domain in full, with the rest retrieved from reference TRBV7-8 and TRBJ2-2, is GAGVSQSPRYKVAKRGQDVALRCDPISGHVSLFWYQQALGQGPEFLTYFQNEAQLDKSGLPSDRFFAERPEGSVSTLKIQRTQQEDSAVYLCASSREDKSNTGELFFGEGSRLTVL.

This clonotype was counted between two and nine times. V is TRBV7-9 and J is TRBJ2-5; D is uncertain. Germline-derived CDR1 and CDR2 are SEHNR and FQNEAQ (reference sequence). V gave up 8 bases and J gave up 3 bases, with 13 bases separating them. This CDR3 comprises 13 residues. The CDR3 sequence: CASGKGQEETQYF. Written as DNA, the CDR3 is TGTGCCAGCGGCAAAGGCCAAGAAGAGACCCAGTACTTC.

The chain joins TRBV6-1 to TRBJ1-5; D ambiguous. Trimming removed 3 bases from V and 3 bases from J, with 9 bases in between. Germline loops: CDR1 MNHNS, CDR2 SASEGT. The CDR3 has 14 residues. The CDR3 DNA follows: TGTGCCAGCAGTGACCTCGGCTACAATCAGCCCCAGCATTTT. Encoded protein: CASSDLGYNQPQHF.

This sequence joins TRBV5-1 and TRBJ1-4; weak D call: TRBD1 (6 bases). The length of the CDR3 is 13 residues. The germline V gene encodes CDR1 SGHRS and CDR2 YFSETQ. Between the trimmed V and J ends, which lost 2 bases and 8 bases, there was a span of 10 bases. CDR3 region: CASSFEGVEKLFF. CDR3 bases: TGCGCCAGCAGCTTTGAGGGGGTGGAAAAACTGTTTTTT. Filled out from reference TRBV5-1 and TRBJ1-4, the complete variable domain reads KAGVTQTPRYLIKTRGQQVTLSCSPISGHRSVSWYQQTPGQGLQFLFEYFSETQRNKGNFPGRFSGRQFSNSRSEMNVSTLELGDSALYLCASSFEGVEKLFFGSGTQLSVL.

About this clonotype: Compared with germline, one end of the junction differs, possibly owing to a read error. V is TRBV10-3 and J is TRBJ2-7; 11 positions match TRBD2. Per germline, CDR1 ENHRY and CDR2 SYGVKD. The CDR3 extends over 15 amino acids. CDR3 coding DNA: TGTGCCATCAGTGAGTCGACTAGCGGGGCCTACAAGCAGTACTTC. Protein sequence: CAISESTSGAYKQYF.

This clonotype was counted between two and nine times. The chain uses TRBV5-1 and TRBJ2-3; possible D gene TRBD2, 5 bases. V was pared by 0 bases and J by 0 bases, with 8 bases between. Germline lookup yields CDR1 SGHRS and CDR2 YFSETQ. The CDR3 consists of 15 residues. The CDR3 loop is CASSLAQRSTDTQYF. The CDR3, as DNA: TGCGCCAGCAGCTTGGCCCAGCGGAGCACAGATACGCAGTATTTT.

This clonotype was counted a few times. The rearrangement uses TRBV20-1 and TRBJ2-5; D call uncertain. V lost 4 bases and J 5 bases, leaving 8 bases between the germline ends. Germline V gene lookup returns CDR1 DFQATT and CDR2 SNEGSKA (reference sequence). This CDR3 is 11 amino acids long. CDR3 nucleotides: TGCAGTGCTATGTATAGGGAGACCCAGTACTTC. This sequence encodes CSAMYRETQYF.